These T cell receptor beta chains were read from a single sample in a study of T cells in Graves' hyperthyroidism and ophthalmopathy. TCRdb processed the multiplex PCR reads anew with MiXCR; each CDR3 protein has one entry. The sample has 350,000 or so distinct CDR3 sequences, about a sixth seen once. Sequencing input: blood. All receptors come from a woman in her twenties or thirties with Graves' hyperthyroidism that later progressed to Graves' ophthalmopathy. The CDR3 runs from the conserved cysteine through the conserved F or W. Fields, in order: V gene, D gene, J gene, clone size, CDR3 DNA, CDR3 protein. D genes are given only for firm matches. Size tells how often a clone was seen (once, few, many) or the class of an expanded clone, and some rows leave it out.

TRBV5-1	.	TRBJ1-1	few	TGCGCCAGCAGCGCTGACCTGGGACGAGTGAACACTGATGCTTTCTTT	CASSADLGRVNTDAFF
TRBV2	TRBD2	TRBJ2-5	once	TGTGCCAGCAGGCCTCTCTGGGGGGGGCAAGAGACCCAGTACTTC	CASRPLWGGQETQYF
TRBV15	TRBD1	TRBJ1-1	.	TGTGCCACCAGCGAGACAGGGTTTATGAACACTGAAGCTTTCTTT	CATSETGFMNTEAFF
TRBV28	.	TRBJ1-5	.	TGTGCCAGCTCCACAGGGTTGGGACAGCCCCAGCATTTT	CASSTGLGQPQHF
TRBV9	.	TRBJ1-5	few	TGTGCCAGCAGCGTAGATGGGGAATCCAGGAGTCAGCCCCAGCATTTT	CASSVDGESRSQPQHF
TRBV5-4	TRBD1	TRBJ2-5	many	TGTGCCAGCAGCTCCGGACAGGGGCCCCGGGAGACCCAGTACTTC	CASSSGQGPRETQYF
TRBV7-8	.	TRBJ1-5	.	TGTGCCAGCAGCCCAACGGAGGGAGGGATCCACCTTTATAGCAATCAGCCCCAGCATTTT	CASSPTEGGIHLYSNQPQHF
TRBV19	TRBD1	TRBJ1-5	.	TGTGCCAGTAGCAAATCTCAGGGGGTTAATCAGCCCCAGCATTTT	CASSKSQGVNQPQHF
TRBV19	TRBD1	TRBJ2-1	.	TGTGCCAGTAGTCGCACGACAGGGCCGTATTACAATGAGCAGTTCTTC	CASSRTTGPYYNEQFF
TRBV18	TRBD1	TRBJ1-1	.	TGTGCCAGCTCACCACCCGGGACAGGGGCCGACACTGAAGCTTTCTTT	CASSPPGTGADTEAFF
TRBV7-7	.	TRBJ2-5	many	TGTGCCAGCAGCTTATTCAACGGGGGACAAGAGACCCAGTACTTC	CASSLFNGGQETQYF
TRBV2	.	TRBJ2-5	.	TGTGCCAGCTCCCATCGGGATACCGGCGGGACCCAGTACTTC	CASSHRDTGGTQYF
TRBV2	TRBD2	TRBJ2-5	once	TGTGCCAGCAGTGCAGATAGCGGGAGGGCGCAGGAGACCCAGTACTTC	CASSADSGRAQETQYF
TRBV20-1	TRBD1	TRBJ1-5	many	TGCAGTGCTAGAGATGTCAGGGGGCAGAGTAATCAGCCCCAGCATTTT	CSARDVRGQSNQPQHF
TRBV11-3	TRBD2	TRBJ2-7	.	TGTGCCAGCAGCTACGGACTAGCGGGAGTCGAGCAGTACTTC	CASSYGLAGVEQYF
TRBV28	TRBD2	TRBJ2-7	many	TGTGCCAGCAGTCTCCAGACTAGCGGCCGTTCGCGATGGTCCTACGAGCAGTACTTC	CASSLQTSGRSRWSYEQYF
TRBV20-1	TRBD2	TRBJ2-1	many	TGCAGTGCTCCAGACGAAGCGGGAGGGTTCTCCTACAATGAGCAGTTCTTC	CSAPDEAGGFSYNEQFF
TRBV24-1	.	TRBJ2-7	few	TGTGCCACCAGTGATTCTCGGACAGCTTACGAGCAGTACTTC	CATSDSRTAYEQYF